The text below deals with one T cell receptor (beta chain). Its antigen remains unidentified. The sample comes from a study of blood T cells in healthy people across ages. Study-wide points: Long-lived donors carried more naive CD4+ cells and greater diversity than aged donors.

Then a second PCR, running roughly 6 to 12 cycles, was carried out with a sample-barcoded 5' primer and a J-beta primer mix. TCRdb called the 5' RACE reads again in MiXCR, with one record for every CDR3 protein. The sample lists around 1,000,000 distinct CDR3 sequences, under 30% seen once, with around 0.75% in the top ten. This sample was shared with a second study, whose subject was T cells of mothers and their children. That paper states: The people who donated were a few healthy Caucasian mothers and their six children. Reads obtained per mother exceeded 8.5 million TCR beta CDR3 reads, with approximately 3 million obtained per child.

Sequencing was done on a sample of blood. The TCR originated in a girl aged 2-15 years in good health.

The CDR3 DNA follows: TGTGCCAGCAGCTTAGGAGGCAGTAAAGAGACCCAGTACTTC. Translating gives CASSLGGSKETQYF. This sequence joins TRBV7-2 and TRBJ2-5; no definite D call. V dropped 1 base and J dropped 3 bases, with 9 bases sitting between them. CDR1 and CDR2 from the germline V gene are SGHTA and FQGNSA. The CDR3 is made up of 14 amino acids. Based on the CDR3 plus reference TRBV7-2 and TRBJ2-5, the full variable domain is GAGVSQSPSNKVTEKGKDVELRCDPISGHTALYWYRQSLGQGLEFLIYFQGNSAPDKSGLPSDRFSAERTGGSVSTLTIQRTQQEDSAVYLCASSLGGSKETQYFGPGTRLLVL.